This T cell receptor beta chain was captured in a study of T cells in Graves' hyperthyroidism and ophthalmopathy. In this sample, this clonotype turned up many times. Its specificity is not known. This CDR3 region has 11 residues. Trimming removed 11 bases from V and 6 bases from J, with 10 bases in between. Looked up from germline, CDR1 is MDHEN and CDR2 is SYDVKM. Findings and limits, study-wide: Blood held most thyroid clonotypes expanded above 0.001 frequency. The authors' 13 V-J model separated ophthalmopathy from stable hyperthyroidism.

Graves' hyperthyroidism qualified as stable when ophthalmopathy did not progress within 18 months. From RNA transcripts, TCR beta CDR3 regions were amplified. The HTBI set primed first-round TCR CDR3 RT-PCR. TCRdb itself ran the multiplex PCR reads through MiXCR, one entry per CDR3 protein. Counted here are 300,000 to 450,000 distinct CDR3 sequences, roughly 13% occurring once; the ten biggest clones make up around a tenth. The sequencing input was blood. This chain joins TRBV28 and TRBJ2-2; a weak D match, TRBD1 (6 bases). The TCR originated in a woman under 30 with Graves' hyperthyroidism. For the CDR3, the DNA is TGTGCCGTCTGGGGGCCCGGGGAGCTGTTTTTT. Its protein is CAVWGPGELFF.